This TCR beta chain was identified during a study of T cells in Graves' hyperthyroidism and ophthalmopathy. As for the study in general: Peripheral blood specimens were obtained at initial diagnosis, prior to any treatment.

V shed 6 bases and J shed 3 bases, with 15 bases lying between them. The CDR3 is 14 amino acids. The investigators amplified TCR beta CDR3 regions from RNA transcripts. The TCR CDR3 was amplified in a first-round RT-PCR using the HTBI primer set. TCRdb reprocessed the multiplex PCR reads via MiXCR and lists one record per CDR3 protein. Of some 740,000 distinct CDR3 sequences listed, approximately 15% were seen once; the top ten hold about 10%. Sequenced: blood. The chain has TRBV12-3 or TRBV12-4 and TRBJ2-7, with D perhaps being TRBD1 or TRBD2 (5 bases each). The clonotype was recovered from a woman aged 18-29 years with Graves' hyperthyroidism. The CDR3 coding sequence is TGTGCCAGCAGGCCGGGACCGAGATACTACGAGCAGTACTTC. As protein: CASRPGPRYYEQYF.